These 5 T cell receptor beta chains were sequenced from one sample in a study of OX40 agonist ivuxolimab in advanced cancers. Some clones are missing from TCRdb's copy, which holds only in-frame ones; the method was immunoSEQ multiplex PCR. This table has nearly 80,000 clones, almost 85% appearing once. The input for sequencing was CD4+ or CD8+ T cells sorted from blood, taken in a trial of the OX40 agonist ivuxolimab. The receptors come from an adult with an advanced solid tumor such as melanoma, head and neck, liver or kidney cancer.

The CDR3 DNA follows: TGTGCCAGCAGCGGGCTGGACAGGGGGTCGGATGAGCAGTTCTTC. This gives the protein CASSGLDRGSDEQFF. The rearrangement uses TRBV9 and TRBJ2-1; 10 nucleotides align to TRBD1. V lost 3 bases to trimming and J lost 8 bases; unmatched junction nucleotides: 8. The germline gives CDR1 SGDLS, CDR2 YYNGEE. CDR3 length: 15 amino acids. Supplemented by reference TRBV9 and TRBJ2-1, the full variable domain reads DSGVTQTPKHLITATGQRVTLRCSPRSGDLSVYWYQQSLDQGLQFLIQYYNGEERAKGNILERFSAQQFPDLHSELNLSSLELGDSALYFCASSGLDRGSDEQFFGPGTRLTVL.

The genes are TRBV5-6 and TRBJ2-1; D assignment may be TRBD1 or TRBD2 (6 bases each). This CDR3 comprises 15 residues. The germline V gene has CDR1 SGHDT and CDR2 YYEEEE. V was shortened by 4 bases and J by 10 bases, with 21 bases between the two germline ends. The CDR3: CASSAAGDRLREQFF. CDR3 in DNA: TGTGCCAGCAGCGCAGCGGGTGACAGGCTCCGGGAGCAGTTCTTC. Full variable domain (outside the CDR3, taken from reference TRBV5-6 and TRBJ2-1): DAGVTQSPTHLIKTRGQQVTLRCSPKSGHDTVSWYQQALGQGPQFIFQYYEEEERQRGNFPDRFSGHQFPNYSSELNVNALLLGDSALYLCASSAAGDRLREQFFGPGTRLTVL.

The gene calls are TRBV14 and TRBJ2-7, with D perhaps matching TRBD1 or TRBD2 (5 bases each). Trimming left V 3 bases short and J 3 bases short, with 15 bases between. The germline V gene has CDR1 SGHDN and CDR2 FVKESK. The CDR3 has 15 residues. CDR3: CASSQTRGQSYEQYF. CDR3 in DNA: TGTGCCAGCAGCCAGACCCGGGGCCAAAGCTACGAGCAGTACTTC.

This clone occurred once. The J gene is TRBJ2-3, the V gene TRBV14; 10 bases map to TRBD2. CDR1 is SGHDN, CDR2 FVKESK, per germline. V shed 0 bases, J shed 5 bases, and the junction held 5 bases outside the gene matches. This CDR3 is 16 amino acids long. CDR3 sequence: CASSQELAGIVDTQYF. As DNA, the CDR3 is TGTGCCAGCAGCCAAGAACTAGCGGGGATCGTAGATACGCAGTATTTT.

The V and J genes are TRBV21-1 and TRBJ2-2. TRBV21-1 is classified as a pseudogene. This CDR3 has 14 residues. The CDR3, as DNA: TGTGCCAGCAGCAAAGGACCGGCCCACGGGGAGCTGTTTTTT. The encoded protein is CASSKGPAHGELFF.